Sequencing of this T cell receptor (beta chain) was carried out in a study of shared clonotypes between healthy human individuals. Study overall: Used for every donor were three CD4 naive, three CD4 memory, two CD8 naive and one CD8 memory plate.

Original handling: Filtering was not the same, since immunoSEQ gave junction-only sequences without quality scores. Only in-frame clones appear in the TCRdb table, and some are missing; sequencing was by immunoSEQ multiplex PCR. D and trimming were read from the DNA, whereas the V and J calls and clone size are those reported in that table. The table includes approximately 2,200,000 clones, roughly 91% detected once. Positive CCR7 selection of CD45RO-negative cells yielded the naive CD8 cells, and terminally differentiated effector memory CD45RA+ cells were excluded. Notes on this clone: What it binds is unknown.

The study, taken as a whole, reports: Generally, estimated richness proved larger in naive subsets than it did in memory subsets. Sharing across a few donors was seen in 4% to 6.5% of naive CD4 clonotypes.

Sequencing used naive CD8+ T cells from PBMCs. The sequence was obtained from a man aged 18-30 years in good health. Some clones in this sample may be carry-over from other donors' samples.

DNA of the CDR3: TGTGCCAGCAGCTTACGGGGGCTAAAGGCCTCCTACGAGCAGTACTTC. It codes for CASSLRGLKASYEQYF. The chain is built from TRBV13 and TRBJ2-7; tentatively, D is TRBD1 or TRBD2 (6 bases each). Germline V gene lookup returns CDR1 PRHDT and CDR2 FYEKMQ (reference sequence). The CDR3 consists of 16 residues. The germline V and J ends were trimmed by 2 bases and 0 bases, with 14 bases remaining between them. The full variable domain, its missing parts supplied by reference TRBV13 and TRBJ2-7, is AAGVIQSPRHLIKEKRETATLKCYPIPRHDTVYWYQQGPGQDPQFLISFYEKMQSDKGSIPDRFSAQQFSDYHSELNMSSLELGDSALYFCASSLRGLKASYEQYFGPGTRLTVT.